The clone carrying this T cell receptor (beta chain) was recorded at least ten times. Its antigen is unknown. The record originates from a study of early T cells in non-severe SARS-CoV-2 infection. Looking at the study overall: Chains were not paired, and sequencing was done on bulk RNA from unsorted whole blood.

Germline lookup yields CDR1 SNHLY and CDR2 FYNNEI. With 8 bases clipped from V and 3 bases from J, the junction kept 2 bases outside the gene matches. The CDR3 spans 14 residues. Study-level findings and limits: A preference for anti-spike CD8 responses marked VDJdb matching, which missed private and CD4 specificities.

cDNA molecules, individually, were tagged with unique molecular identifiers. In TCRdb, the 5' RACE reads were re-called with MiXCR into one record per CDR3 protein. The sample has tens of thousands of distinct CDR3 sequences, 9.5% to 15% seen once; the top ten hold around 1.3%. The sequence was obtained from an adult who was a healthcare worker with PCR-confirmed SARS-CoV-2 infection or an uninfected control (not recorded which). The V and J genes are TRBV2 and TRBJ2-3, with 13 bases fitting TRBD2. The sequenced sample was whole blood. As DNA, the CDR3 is TGTGCCAGCGGACTAGCGGGAGTTACAGATACGCAGTATTTT. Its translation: CASGLAGVTDTQYF.